This T cell receptor beta chain is from a study of cytotoxic CD8 clonotypes in ibrutinib-treated CLL. On the study more broadly: After median 68 months, around 14 stayed in remission, approximately twelve progressed; responses roughly 24 partial, 2 complete. Productive templates per sample averaged roughly 260,000; productive rearrangements, approximately 96,000.

Profiled with immunoSEQ multiplex PCR; TCRdb holds only in-frame clones, not every one. The data show roughly 180,000 clones, about 80% seen once. The CDR3 contains 14 residues. The germline V gene encodes CDR1 SGHTA and CDR2 FQGNSA. The V gene lost 1 base and the J gene lost 5 bases, with 11 bases spanning the gap. The table lists this clone with a count of one. This TCR was sampled from a human donor with chronic lymphocytic leukemia. The chain joins TRBV7-2 to TRBJ2-5, with D possibly being TRBD1 (5 bases). Sample: PBMCs, taken after 24 months of ibrutinib treatment. DNA for the CDR3: TGTGCCAGCAGCTTAGGGGCAGGGATCGAGACCCAGTACTTC. Translation: CASSLGAGIETQYF.